Each of the 9 T cell receptor beta chains below was sequenced from the same sample in a study of memory CD8 T cells in hepatitis C reinfection. Method: immunoSEQ multiplex PCR; TCRdb's copy keeps in-frame clones and lacks some. The table includes 45,000 to 65,000 clones, about 90% detected once. Stated time point: pre-reinfection, 55 to 20 weeks before reinfection detection. No in vitro expansion preceded TCR sequencing of the sorted cells. Sequenced material: naive CD8+ T cells sorted from blood. The source of these receptors is a man aged 18 to 35 with hepatitis C virus infection.

This sequence joins TRBV5-4 and TRBJ2-7; D uncertain. CDR3 length equals 14 residues. Germline V gene sequence: CDR1 SGHNT, CDR2 YYREEE (reference sequence). V lost 2 bases to trimming and J lost 2 bases, with 11 bases between them. CDR3 loop: CASSFPQNPYEQYF. The CDR3 nucleotides read TGTGCCAGCAGCTTTCCCCAGAACCCCTACGAGCAGTACTTC. The complete variable domain, with remaining parts taken from reference TRBV5-4 and TRBJ2-7, reads ETGVTQSPTHLIKTRGQQVTLRCSSQSGHNTVSWYQQALGQGPQFIFQYYREEENGRGNFPPRFSGLQFPNYSSELNVNALELDDSALYLCASSFPQNPYEQYFGPGTRLTVT.

The rearrangement links TRBV11-2 to TRBJ2-3; a possible D gene is TRBD1 (5 bases). The CDR3 spans 16 residues. Between the trimmed V and J ends, which lost 5 bases and 2 bases, there was a span of 17 bases. From germline, CDR1 is SGHAT and CDR2 FQNNGV. The CDR3 DNA is TGTGCCAGCAGCCAAGCGTCGACAGATCCCACAGATACGCAGTATTTT. Its protein is CASSQASTDPTDTQYF.

Only one count was recorded for this clone. The gene calls are TRBV4-1 and TRBJ1-5; 7 nucleotides line up with TRBD1. Per germline, CDR1 MGHRA and CDR2 YSYEKL. J gave up 1 base and V 4 bases, and 4 bases lay outside the gene matches. There are 15 residues in the CDR3. For the CDR3, the DNA is TGCGCCAGCAGCCCGGTACAGGGGAGCAATCAGCCCCAGCATTTT. Its protein product is CASSPVQGSNQPQHF.

The chain links TRBV4-2 to TRBJ2-3, with 13 positions matching TRBD2. Germline V gene sequence: CDR1 LGHNA, CDR2 YNFKEQ. The CDR3 length is 18 residues. V was pared by 5 bases and J by 4 bases, with 12 bases of the junction left unmatched. The CDR3 region has the DNA TGTGCCAGCAGCAAAACCGGGACTAGCGGGATTGGTTCAGATACGCAGTATTTT. It codes for CASSKTGTSGIGSDTQYF.

The chain recombines TRBV4-1 with TRBJ2-6, with D unresolved. The CDR3 runs 12 residues. Trimming removed 10 bases at V and 0 bases at J, with 4 bases between. Per germline, CDR1 MGHRA and CDR2 YSYEKL. The CDR3 sequence: CATSSGANVLTF. As DNA, the CDR3 is TGCGCCACGTCCTCTGGGGCCAACGTCCTGACTTTC.

The sample holds a few counts of this clone. This chain links TRBV10-3 with TRBJ1-5; D not certain. Trimming cost V 3 bases and J 7 bases, with 13 bases left between them. The CDR3 is 14 amino acids. CDR1 is ENHRY and CDR2 is SYGVKD in the germline V gene. The CDR3 nucleotides read TGTGCCATCAGTGAAGACCGAGCGGAACAGCCCCAGCATTTT. Translating gives CAISEDRAEQPQHF.

In its sample, this clone was seen once. The rearrangement uses TRBV9 and TRBJ1-1; 8 bases match TRBD1. Germline loops: CDR1 SGDLS, CDR2 YYNGEE. This CDR3 has 18 amino acids. The trim removed 0 bases at V and 1 base at J, leaving 11 bases unmatched. For the CDR3, the DNA is TGTGCCAGCAGCGTAGCGGTGGGGGCCGGGACAGGGAACACTGAAGCTTTCTTT. Translation: CASSVAVGAGTGNTEAFF.

This clone was observed a few times. The chain has TRBV14 and TRBJ1-2, with 7 positions matching TRBD1. The V gene's germline CDR1 is SGHDN and CDR2 FVKESK. CDR3 length: 14 residues. The J segment lost 5 bases and the V segment lost 6 bases, leaving 9 bases of the junction unmatched. The CDR3 reads CASRFTGDRYGYTF. The CDR3 DNA is TGTGCCAGCAGATTCACAGGGGATCGTTATGGCTACACCTTC.

The chain employs TRBV4-1 and TRBJ2-1; D gene ambiguous. CDR3 length: 15 amino acids. V was pared by 0 bases and J by 0 bases, with 6 bases between. The V gene's germline CDR1 is MGHRA and CDR2 YSYEKL. The CDR3 DNA sequence: TGCGCCAGCAGCCAAGACTCACTCTCCTACAATGAGCAGTTCTTC. Translated, it gives CASSQDSLSYNEQFF.